This is a list of T cell receptor beta chains from one sample in a study of regulatory T cells in long-lasting Graves disease. TCRdb processed the multiplex PCR reads anew with MiXCR; each CDR3 protein has one entry. Of roughly 430,000 distinct CDR3 sequences detected, about a sixth appear once; the ten largest clones hold 9.5% to 12%. Separately, the same data were catalogued under a study of T cells in Graves' hyperthyroidism and ophthalmopathy.

Sequenced material: peripheral blood mononuclear cells (PBMCs), taken at new diagnosis, from a patient treated with antithyroid drugs. These receptors all stem from a woman aged 25 to 39 with Graves disease. CDR3s leave out the opening cysteine and the closing phenylalanine or tryptophan. Size values are once, few and many counts, or a class for expanded clones, and some rows have none.

cdr3_aa clone_size v_call
SALEIQGAVQPQH many TRBV20-1
ASRTGPYSNQPQH many TRBV6-1
ASTGLALYNEQF . TRBV7-9
SARDSGVGYNEQF many TRBV20-1
ASSPGANSGNTIY . TRBV7-6
ASSLAEGALSNQPQH many TRBV7-8
ASSLQFGTGNVHQPQH many TRBV5-6
ASRALGADTQY . TRBV27
ASSSSLRQPQH many TRBV11-3
ASSQGQGHNQPQH many TRBV4-1
ASSLFGRADTGELF many TRBV7-3
ASSISGEEDYGYT . TRBV19
ASSQTRTGGIWTGELF . TRBV4-3
ATRDPRDRGLETQY . TRBV10-3
ASSLGQLNEKLF many TRBV11-2
ASSSTKGSYEQY many TRBV12-3/TRBV12-4
ASSPTGNQETQY few TRBV18
AWSSQEEAF many TRBV30
ATSDTGKGISSYNEQF many TRBV24-1
SVVLGGSSYEQY . TRBV29-1
ASSVAVFGNTIY few TRBV9
ASSGTGGTSPLH many TRBV5-1
SVRIVIRGPNYGYT . TRBV29-1
ASSPASGGQETQY many TRBV18
ASRVAGGPDTQY . TRBV6-1
ASSATETEQETQY few TRBV5-1
ASSYGTGREQY many TRBV6-5